This paragraph reports one T cell receptor beta chain. Its specificity is unknown. Trimming left V 5 bases short and J 1 base short, with 15 bases between. CDR1 DFQATT and CDR2 SNEGSKA come from the germline V gene (reference sequence). The CDR3 has 14 amino acids. This sample is part of a study of CD8+CD57+ T cells in acquired aplastic anemia. Background on the study: Sorted cells (CD4+ and CD8+) yielded DNA amounts that averaged around 3.5 ug. Study-wide results and limits: Patients and controls turned out to have 25 to 35 CD8+ CDR3 sequences in common. In CD8+ cells, Simpson's diversity showed no significant difference between patients and controls.

The sequenced patients had an expansion of CD8+CD57+ cells seen by flow cytometry. Patients had not yet gotten any therapy when their blood was taken for sampling. TCR beta VDJ and CDR3 profiles were obtained from a genomic DNA template. One entry per CDR3 protein results from TCRdb running MiXCR on the reads. This sample has a few hundred thousand distinct CDR3 sequences, with almost 50% found just once. The chain is built from TRBV20-1 and TRBJ2-7, with D perhaps matching TRBD1 (5 bases). The source is a human donor with aplastic anemia. The sequencing input was sorted CD4+, CD8+, or CD8+CD57+ T cells (not recorded which) from PBMCs. The CDR3 spells CSAVPQPGSYEQYF. Here the CDR3 DNA reads TGCAGTGCTGTGCCCCAACCAGGGTCCTACGAGCAGTACTTC.